The 27 T cell receptor beta chains presented below share a single source sample, sequenced in a study of blood T cells in healthy people across ages. The use of a sample-barcoded 5' primer and a J-beta primer mix characterized a second PCR of roughly 6 to 11 cycles. TCRdb passed the 5' RACE reads through MiXCR, listing each CDR3 protein once. The top ten clones hold 6.7% of a sample with roughly 1,300,000 distinct CDR3 sequences, roughly 60% of them seen once. The specimen was blood. The receptor set was obtained from a man between 18 and 35 years old in good health.

This chain links TRBV20-1 with TRBJ2-7, with 12 bases lining up with TRBD1. This CDR3 region has 15 residues. With V trimmed by 5 bases and J by 6 bases, 11 bases remained unmatched. Germline V gene sequence: CDR1 DFQATT, CDR2 SNEGSKA (reference sequence). As DNA, the CDR3 is TGCAGTGCTCAAGAGAGGGGACAGGGGGCTTGCGAGCAGTACTTC. It yields the protein CSAQERGQGACEQYF.

The chain couples TRBV29-1 to TRBJ2-5; possibly TRBD2 for D (6 bases). The CDR3 runs to 11 residues. V gave up 0 bases and J gave up 11 bases, with 10 bases separating them. The V gene's germline CDR1 is SQVTM and CDR2 ANQGSEA. The CDR3 here is CSVEEEGGQYF. The CDR3 DNA reads TGCAGCGTTGAAGAGGAGGGTGGGCAGTACTTC.

CDR3 sequence (DNA): TGTGCCATCAGCCCTAGCGGAGGTGGGACCTACGAGCAGTACTTC. Protein sequence: CAISPSGGGTYEQYF. The chain carries TRBV10-3 and TRBJ2-7; 7 bases line up with TRBD2. V lost 6 bases, J lost 2 bases, and 10 bases stayed unmatched. CDR3 size: 15 residues. The germline gives CDR1 ENHRY, CDR2 SYGVKD.

The chain is built from TRBV7-9 and TRBJ1-3; TRBD1 might be the D (5 bases). V dropped 8 bases and J dropped 0 bases, with 11 bases sitting between them. Germline V gives CDR1 SEHNR, CDR2 FQNEAQ (reference sequence). CDR3 length equals 14 residues. The CDR3 here is CASDGDSSGNTIYF. The CDR3 nucleotides read TGTGCCAGCGATGGCGACAGCTCTGGAAACACCATATATTTT.

V gene TRBV10-3 combines with J gene TRBJ2-2; TRBD1 might be the D (6 bases). This CDR3 is 16 amino acids long. Germline assignment: CDR1 ENHRY and CDR2 SYGVKD. The V gene lost 6 bases and the J gene lost 1 base, with 15 bases spanning the gap. The CDR3 sequence: CAIRDWTEMNTGELFF. The CDR3 coding sequence is TGTGCCATCAGGGACTGGACAGAGATGAACACCGGGGAGCTGTTTTTT.

The chain is built from TRBV12-3 or TRBV12-4 and TRBJ2-1, with a tentative D call TRBD2 (5 bases). The CDR3 runs to 17 residues. V lost 6 bases and J lost 1, with 19 bases in between. The chain's CDR3 is CASRDPLKSGSYNEQFF. The CDR3 nucleotides read TGTGCCAGCAGAGATCCCCTGAAGAGCGGATCCTACAATGAGCAGTTCTTC.

V gene TRBV20-1 combines with J gene TRBJ2-7, with D perhaps TRBD2 (5 bases). Germline loops: CDR1 DFQATT, CDR2 SNEGSKA (reference sequence). This CDR3 spans 12 amino acids. Trimming stripped 4 bases from V and 2 bases from J, with 9 bases between. The CDR3 nucleotides are TGCAGTGCTACCAGCGGCCCCTACGAGCAGTACTTC. It encodes CSATSGPYEQYF.

V is TRBV4-1 and J is TRBJ1-2; D gene unclear. Germline assignment: CDR1 MGHRA and CDR2 YSYEKL. CDR3 length: 14 residues. Trimming took 0 bases from V and 4 from J, leaving 9 bases between them. In nucleotides, the CDR3 is TGCGCCAGCAGCCAAGACAGTCACGGCTATGGCTACACCTTC. Its translation: CASSQDSHGYGYTF.

The chain joins TRBV4-3 to TRBJ2-3; D is uncertain. Germline V lookup: CDR1 LGHNA, CDR2 YSLEER. CDR3 size: 11 residues. Trimming removed 6 bases from V and 8 bases from J, with 9 bases in between. CDR3 bases: TGCGCCAGCAGGGGTGCTGGTACGCAGTATTTT. This gives the protein CASRGAGTQYF.

This clonotype was seen only a few times. The V call is TRBV10-3, the J call TRBJ2-3; D may be TRBD2 (5 bases). There are 14 residues in the CDR3. Trimming left V 4 bases short and J 5 bases short, with 13 bases between. Germline CDR1 is ENHRY and CDR2 is SYGVKD. The CDR3 sequence: CAISGADYLDTQYF. The CDR3 bases are TGTGCCATCAGTGGCGCCGACTACCTAGATACGCAGTATTTT.

This chain links TRBV5-1 with TRBJ2-7; TRBD1 agrees at 7 bases. After removal of 0 bases from V and 3 bases from J, the junction contained 15 bases not matched to a gene. Per the germline V gene, CDR1 is SGHRS and CDR2 is YFSETQ. This CDR3 is 18 amino acids long. The CDR3 coding sequence is TGCGCCAGCAGCTTGGCCCCGGTACAGGGGCAAATCCTCTACGAGCAGTACTTC. This codes for CASSLAPVQGQILYEQYF.

This chain links TRBV4-1 with TRBJ2-4, with 8 nucleotides matching TRBD1. Trimming cost V 0 bases and J 0 bases; bases outside gene matches: 7. This CDR3 has 18 amino acids. Germline CDR1 reads MGHRA; CDR2 reads YSYEKL. CDR3 amino acids: CASSQDYQGALAKNIQYF. The CDR3 nucleotides read TGCGCCAGCAGCCAAGATTATCAGGGGGCCCTAGCCAAAAACATTCAGTACTTC.

The chain couples TRBV15 to TRBJ1-4; TRBD1 matches 11 bases. The CDR3 has 14 residues. Looked up from germline, CDR1 is LNHNV and CDR2 is YYDKDF (reference sequence). With V trimmed by 6 bases and J by 6 bases, 3 bases remained unmatched. CDR3 bases: TGTGCCACCAGACCGGACAGGGGGCATGAAAAACTGTTTTTT. It specifies CATRPDRGHEKLFF. Using reference TRBV15 and TRBJ1-4 for the parts outside the CDR3, the full variable domain is DAMVIQNPRYQVTQFGKPVTLSCSQTLNHNVMYWYQQKSSQAPKLLFHYYDKDFNNEADTPDNFQSRRPNTSFCFLDIRSPGLGDTAMYLCATRPDRGHEKLFFGSGTQLSVL.

V is TRBV28 and J is TRBJ1-5; tentatively, D is TRBD1 (5 bases). The CDR3 is 14 residues long. Germline V gene lookup returns CDR1 MDHEN and CDR2 SYDVKM. Trimming cost V 5 bases and J 2 bases, with 10 bases left between them. CDR3 sequence: CASSLKQGNQPQHF. CDR3 in DNA: TGTGCCAGCAGTCTCAAACAGGGCAATCAGCCCCAGCATTTT.

The chain is built from TRBV6-5 and TRBJ1-2; 7 nucleotides align to TRBD1. The CDR3 consists of 16 residues. Trimming removed 2 bases from V and 5 bases from J; junction bases left unmatched: 11. Looked up from germline, CDR1 is MNHEY and CDR2 is SVGAGI. The CDR3 DNA follows: TGTGCCAGCAGTTACCAGAGAACAGGGGATTTTTATGGCTACACCTTC. Translated, it gives CASSYQRTGDFYGYTF.

The chain uses TRBV5-1 and TRBJ2-1; 8 positions match TRBD2. J gave up 6 bases and V 2 bases, and 7 bases lay outside the gene matches. CDR1 and CDR2 (germline): SGHRS, YFSETQ. The CDR3 extends over 15 amino acids. CDR3 loop: CASSFSGATFNEQFF. The CDR3 DNA reads as TGCGCCAGCAGCTTTAGCGGGGCAACCTTCAATGAGCAGTTCTTC.

This clonotype was counted only a few times. The chain uses TRBV27 and TRBJ2-1, with TRBD2 matching 14 bases. CDR3 length: 15 residues. Looked up from germline, CDR1 is MNHEY and CDR2 is SMNVEV (reference sequence). V trimming: 5 bases; J trimming: 9 bases; junction bases outside the gene matches: 6. CDR3 sequence: CASSPGTSGSGEQFF. In DNA form, the CDR3 reads TGTGCCAGCAGTCCCGGGACTAGCGGGAGTGGTGAGCAGTTCTTC.

This clonotype was seen only a few times. V gene TRBV29-1 combines with J gene TRBJ2-1, with TRBD1 matching 7 bases. V shed 7 bases, J shed 7 bases, and the junction held 7 bases outside the gene matches. Germline V lookup: CDR1 SQVTM, CDR2 ANQGSEA. The CDR3 totals 12 residues. CDR3 coding DNA: TGCAGCGCGGACAGGAAGTGGAATGAGCAGTTCTTC. It encodes CSADRKWNEQFF.

The count of this clonotype is one. The chain carries TRBV30 and TRBJ1-2; no firm D call. V was pared by 3 bases and J by 4 bases, with 9 bases between. Germline V gene data show CDR1 as GTSNPN and CDR2 as SVGIG (reference sequence). The CDR3 is 12 amino acids. This CDR3 is CAWRNTAYGYTF. The CDR3 nucleotides read TGTGCCTGGAGGAACACGGCCTATGGCTACACCTTC. Full variable domain (outside the CDR3, taken from reference TRBV30 and TRBJ1-2): SQTIHQWPATLVQPVGSPLSLECTVEGTSNPNLYWYRQAAGRGLQLLFYSVGIGQISSEVPQNLSASRPQDRQFILSSKKLLLSDSGFYLCAWRNTAYGYTFGSGTRLTVV.

In the case of this clonotype: One end of the junction varies from germline; a read error may be responsible. V and J are TRBV4-3 and TRBJ2-3; TRBD2 matches 11 bases. This CDR3 is built from 15 residues. CDR1 is LGHNA, CDR2 YSLEER, per germline. CDR3 sequence: CASSRLAGGTDSQYF. The CDR3 DNA sequence: TGCGCCAGCAGTCGCCTAGCGGGAGGCACAGATTCGCAGTATTTT.

The chain is built from TRBV20-1 and TRBJ2-7; D might be TRBD2 (5 bases). The CDR3 covers 14 residues. CDR1 DFQATT and CDR2 SNEGSKA come from the germline V gene (reference sequence). V lost 2 bases to trimming and J lost 4 bases, with 15 bases between them. The CDR3 nucleotides are TGCAGTGCTAGAAGTAGGGTAGGAGGTTACGAGCAGTACTTC. This translates into CSARSRVGGYEQYF.

This clonotype occurred a few times. The chain has TRBV29-1 and TRBJ2-5, with 7 bases lining up with TRBD2. The ends lost 4 bases at V and 11 bases at J; junction bases unmatched: 13. The CDR3 runs 13 residues. Germline V gives CDR1 SQVTM, CDR2 ANQGSEA. CDR3 in amino acids: CSVGEGRGIEQYF. As DNA, the CDR3 is TGCAGCGTTGGGGAGGGTAGGGGCATTGAGCAGTACTTC.

This clonotype occurred a few times. J is TRBJ2-7 and V is TRBV28, with D tentatively TRBD1 or TRBD2 (5 bases each). The V and J ends lost 5 bases and 4 bases respectively, with 12 bases between them. The CDR3 covers 13 residues. Germline assignment: CDR1 MDHEN and CDR2 SYDVKM. In DNA, the CDR3 is TGTGCCAGCAGTGGGGGACCCCTGTACGAGCAGTACTTC. Protein product: CASSGGPLYEQYF. Full variable domain (remainder filled in from reference TRBV28 and TRBJ2-7): DVKVTQSSRYLVKRTGEKVFLECVQDMDHENMFWYRQDPGLGLRLIYFSYDVKMKEKGDIPEGYSVSREKKERFSLILESASTNQTSMYLCASSGGPLYEQYFGPGTRLTVT.

This clonotype has only a few counts. The J gene is TRBJ2-3, the V gene TRBV20-1; no reliable D call. Trimming left V 1 base short and J 4 bases short, with 9 bases between. Germline lookup yields CDR1 DFQATT and CDR2 SNEGSKA (reference sequence). This CDR3 comprises 13 residues. This CDR3 is CSARALSPDTQYF. In DNA, the CDR3 is TGCAGTGCTAGAGCCCTTTCCCCAGATACGCAGTATTTT.

The V and J genes are TRBV4-3 and TRBJ1-5; weak D call: TRBD1 (6 bases). Trimming shortened V by 0 bases and J by 5 bases, and 20 bases separated the two germline ends. This CDR3 contains 18 residues. CDR1 is LGHNA, CDR2 YSLEER, per germline. CDR3: CASSQDLTSQGRHQPQHF. The DNA for the CDR3 is TGCGCCAGCAGCCAAGATCTCACTTCACAGGGTCGCCATCAGCCCCAGCATTTT.

The rearrangement links TRBV29-1 to TRBJ2-3; D gene unclear. CDR3 length: 13 amino acids. V was shortened by 4 bases and J by 3 bases, with 11 bases between the two germline ends. Germline values: CDR1 SQVTM, CDR2 ANQGSEA. The CDR3 bases are TGCAGCGTTGTGGGCGTAGGTACAGATACGCAGTATTTT. This gives the protein CSVVGVGTDTQYF.

The chain uses TRBV20-1 and TRBJ2-4, with 13 bases aligning to TRBD2. Germline CDR1 DFQATT, CDR2 SNEGSKA (reference sequence). The V gene end was trimmed by 6 bases and the J gene end by 7 bases; junction bases not matched to a gene: 3. This CDR3 comprises 13 residues. CDR3: CSAALAGGNIQYF. The CDR3 DNA reads as TGCAGTGCGGCACTAGCGGGGGGGAACATTCAGTACTTC.